The rows below give T cell receptor beta chains drawn from one sample of a study of cytomegalovirus exposure and HLA in healthy donors. TCRdb's table, derived via immunoSEQ multiplex PCR, lists solely in-frame clones and lacks some. The sample lists about 210,000 clones, 75% to 85% occurring once. Material: PBMCs. Every receptor here comes from a male donor in good health and CMV-seropositive. CDR3s include the opening cysteine and the closing phenylalanine or tryptophan. D genes are given only for firm matches. The size field is filled for only some rows; it gives once, few, many or a size class.

TRBD2	TRBV7-2	TRBJ2-2	few	CASSLDGLAAGELFF	TGTGCCAGCAGCTTAGACGGACTAGCGGCCGGGGAGCTGTTTTTT
-	TRBV28	TRBJ2-5	-	CASIPPGRDSQETQYF	TGTGCCAGCATTCCCCCCGGCAGAGACTCCCAAGAGACCCAGTACTTC
-	TRBV4-3	TRBJ2-5	-	CASSPSRTQETQYF	TGCGCCAGCAGCCCCTCCAGGACACAAGAGACCCAGTACTTC
TRBD2	TRBV9	TRBJ2-1	-	CASSWTSGSLNEQFF	TGTGCCAGCAGCTGGACTAGCGGGAGCCTCAATGAGCAGTTCTTC
-	TRBV7-9	TRBJ2-1	-	CASSLVTGVQFF	TGTGCCAGCAGCTTGGTTACGGGAGTGCAGTTCTTC
-	TRBV6-5	TRBJ1-4	-	CASSYGGAGDEKLFF	TGTGCCAGCAGTTACGGAGGCGCAGGGGATGAAAAACTGTTTTTT
TRBD1	TRBV5-1	TRBJ2-7	-	CASSSPGQGYEQYF	TGCGCCAGCAGCTCTCCGGGACAGGGCTACGAGCAGTACTTC
-	TRBV4-2	TRBJ2-5	-	CASSQDSGGGETQYF	TGTGCCAGCAGCCAAGATAGCGGTGGGGGAGAGACCCAGTACTTC
-	TRBV6-6	TRBJ2-7	-	CASSYSASSYEQYF	TGTGCCAGCAGTTACAGCGCCAGCTCCTACGAGCAGTACTTC
-	TRBV2	TRBJ1-1	-	CASRVRAQHTEAFF	TGTGCCAGCAGGGTCAGGGCACAACACACTGAAGCTTTCTTT
-	TRBV2	TRBJ1-2	once	CASSEENRVGYGYTF	TGTGCCAGCAGTGAAGAAAACAGGGTGGGCTATGGCTACACCTTC
TRBD1	TRBV5-1	TRBJ2-1	-	CASSLTGTGYNEQFF	TGCGCCAGCAGCTTGACCGGGACAGGTTACAATGAGCAGTTCTTC
TRBD2	TRBV4-2	TRBJ2-3	-	CASSQETSGITDMQYF	TGTGCCAGCAGCCAAGAAACTAGCGGAATTACAGATATGCAGTATTTT
-	TRBV2	TRBJ1-2	-	CATQTRLYGYTF	TGTGCCACTCAGACACGGCTCTATGGCTACACCTTC
TRBD1	TRBV10-1	TRBJ1-2	-	CASSKGQANYGYTF	TGCGCCAGCAGCAAAGGACAGGCTAACTATGGCTACACCTTC
-	TRBV7-3	TRBJ2-3	-	CASSLRGLTNTDTQYF	TGTGCCAGCAGCTTAAGGGGGCTCACCAACACAGATACGCAGTATTTT
-	TRBV7-6	TRBJ2-1	-	CASSLFGGGGRGYNEQFF	TGTGCCAGCAGCTTATTTGGAGGTGGGGGGAGAGGGTACAATGAGCAGTTCTTC
TRBD2	TRBV7-8	TRBJ2-1	-	CASSFRAGVGDNEQFF	TGTGCCAGCAGCTTTCGAGCGGGGGTAGGAGACAATGAGCAGTTCTTC
TRBD1	TRBV5-1	TRBJ1-6	-	CASSHRTGELNSPLHF	TGCGCCAGCAGCCACCGGACAGGGGAACTCAATTCACCCCTCCACTTT
TRBD2	TRBV19	TRBJ2-5	-	CASSSGLAVRLETQYF	TGTGCCAGTAGTTCCGGACTAGCGGTGAGGTTAGAGACCCAGTACTTC
TRBD2	TRBV19	TRBJ2-5	-	CASRGSGLVGETQYF	TGTGCCAGTAGGGGATCGGGACTAGTAGGAGAGACCCAGTACTTC
TRBD1	TRBV19	TRBJ2-5	-	CASSIRPAGGETQYF	TGTGCCAGTAGTATCCGCCCGGCAGGGGGAGAGACCCAGTACTTC
-	TRBV6-5	TRBJ1-1	few	CASSFLVQGLSTEAFF	TGTGCCAGCAGTTTTTTAGTCCAGGGATTGAGCACTGAAGCTTTCTTT
-	TRBV27	TRBJ2-5	-	CASRLLGLQVGTQYF	TGTGCCAGCAGACTGCTCGGACTACAGGTGGGGACCCAGTACTTC
TRBD2	TRBV5-4	TRBJ2-7	-	CASSLVAGAYEQYF	TGTGCCAGCAGCTTGGTAGCGGGGGCCTACGAGCAGTACTTC
-	TRBV30	TRBJ2-7	few	CAWEVVSYEQYF	TGTGCCTGGGAGGTTGTATCCTACGAGCAGTACTTC
-	TRBV9	TRBJ1-3	-	CASSPRVQNTIYF	TGTGCCAGCAGCCCGAGAGTACAGAACACCATATATTTT
TRBD1	TRBV7-6	TRBJ2-1	-	CASSYMDRSERQFF	TGTGCCAGCAGCTATATGGACAGGTCGGAGCGGCAGTTCTTC